The 17 T cell receptor beta chains given below trace back to one sample, sequenced in a study of T cell clonality in common variable immunodeficiency. Assay: immunoSEQ multiplex PCR; the TCRdb copy retains only in-frame clones and omits some. This table holds 50,000 to 55,000 clones with no singletons; the top ten claim 1.8%. Sequenced material: peripheral blood mononuclear cells. The receptor source for this set is a person between 18 and 75 years old in good health.

Only a few counts were recorded for this clone. The read halts 3 residues ahead of the CDR3 end, with the missing end drawn from the germline J gene. The V call is TRBV7-2, the J call TRBJ2-3; weak D call: TRBD1 (6 bases). The germline V gene encodes CDR1 SGHTA and CDR2 FQGNSA. The CDR3 spans 13 residues. CDR3: CAYRRSGEETQYF. The sequenced CDR3 bases are TGTGCCTACCGCCGTTCAGGGGAAGAGACG.

This clone was observed at least ten times. The CDR3 goes on 3 residues after the read ends, and that part is filled in from the germline J gene. The V gene is TRBV6-2 or TRBV6-3, the J gene TRBJ2-4, with a weak D call TRBD2 (7 bases). The V end lost 4 bases, the J end lost 8 bases, and 18 bases lay between the germline ends. The CDR3 consists of 15 residues. In germline, CDR1 is MNHEY, CDR2 SVGEGT. CDR3 protein: CASSSPGGRLDIQYF. The sequenced CDR3 bases are TGTGCCAGCAGTTCCCCCGGGGGGCGGTTGGACATT.

For this clone: The CDR3 end is not reached by the read, which stops 3 residues before it; the germline J gene fills it in. The chain joins TRBV11-2 to TRBJ2-7; TRBD2 aligns across 8 bases. Looked up from germline, CDR1 is SGHAT and CDR2 is FQNNGV. The CDR3 sequence is 14 residues long. Unmatched junction bases numbered 2, after V lost 2 bases and J lost 2 bases. The sequenced part of the CDR3 DNA is TGTGCCAGCAGCTTATCGGGGGGGGCCTACGAG. Its protein product is CASSLSGGAYE. The entire CDR3 protein reads CASSLSGGAYEQYF.

This clone was counted many times. The covered CDR3 bases are TGTGCCAGCAGCTTTCTGGGACAGGGGAATGGC. Translating it yields CASSFLGQGNG. The complete CDR3 sequence is CASSFLGQGNGYTF. V and J are TRBV5-6 and TRBJ1-2, with 10 nucleotides matching TRBD1. The read stops 3 residues short of the end of the CDR3; the missing end is completed from the germline J gene. The CDR3 covers 14 residues. The germline V gene has CDR1 SGHDT and CDR2 YYEEEE. Trimming at V came to 2 bases and at J to 6 bases, leaving 4 bases not matched to a gene.

This clone appeared a few times. The junction differs from germline at one of its ends, possibly a read error. The read comes to an end 3 residues before the CDR3 does, leaving the germline J gene to fill in the end. The rearrangement joins TRBV7-7 to TRBJ2-1, with 14 bases aligning to TRBD2. CDR3 length: 15 amino acids. Germline V CDR1 and CDR2: SSHAT, FNYEAQ (reference sequence). CDR3 residues: CASSPGGLAGDEQFF. The sequenced part of the CDR3 DNA is TGTGCTAGCAGCCCGGGGGGACTAGCGGGAGATGAG.

This clone was detected many times. The read ends 3 residues early relative to the CDR3; the germline J gene fills the gap. This chain connects TRBV2 to TRBJ1-2; D remains ambiguous. Germline CDR1 SNHLY, CDR2 FYNNEI. The CDR3 length is 15 residues. CDR3 protein: CASSEPPGQSQGYTF. The CDR3 DNA, read in part, is TGTGCCAGCAGTGAACCCCCAGGTCAATCCCAGGGC.

The table lists this clone with many counts. The DNA ends 3 residues before the CDR3 does, and the rest of the CDR3 is filled in from the germline J gene. V gene TRBV19 combines with J gene TRBJ1-2; no reliable D call. Germline V gene data show CDR1 as LNHDA and CDR2 as SQIVND (reference sequence). V lost 8 bases and J 1 base, leaving 11 bases between the germline ends. CDR3 length: 13 residues. The part of the CDR3 DNA that was read is TGTGCCAGTCACATGAACAGTAACTATGGC. This sequence encodes CASHMNSNYG. The full-length CDR3 reads as CASHMNSNYGYTF.

In this sample, this clone turned up a few times. The read gets to within 3 residues of the CDR3 end, and the germline J gene fills in the rest. The genes are TRBV2 and TRBJ1-6, with D perhaps matching TRBD1 (5 bases). The V gene lost 4 bases and the J gene lost 8 bases, with 15 bases spanning the gap. The CDR3 length is 15 residues. Germline V gene sequence: CDR1 SNHLY, CDR2 FYNNEI. CDR3 sequence reads: CASSVSRAGDSPLHF. The DNA read from the CDR3 is TGTGCCAGCAGTGTCTCTCGGGCGGGGGATTCACCC.

The sample holds many counts of this clone. The CDR3 goes on 3 residues after the read ends, and that part is filled in from the germline J gene. The chain joins TRBV7-2 to TRBJ1-2; 7 bases are shared with TRBD1. Germline V gene sequence: CDR1 SGHTA, CDR2 FQGNSA. Trimming at V came to 2 bases and at J to 5 bases, leaving 5 bases not matched to a gene. The CDR3 runs to 14 residues. The part of the CDR3 DNA that was read is TGTGCCAGCAGCTTAAACAGGGGTGCATATGGC. Protein sequence: CASSLNRGAYG. In full, the CDR3 reads CASSLNRGAYGYTF.

This clone was found a few times. The DNA ends 3 residues before the CDR3 does, and the rest of the CDR3 is filled in from the germline J gene. The rearrangement uses TRBV18 and TRBJ1-2; no definite D call. The CDR3 is 11 residues long. Germline CDR1 reads KGHSH; CDR2 reads LQKENI. Partial CDR3 DNA: TGTGCCAGCTCCGCCACAGATACC. Its protein product is CASSATDT. The full CDR3 reads CASSATDTYTF.

The table lists this clone with many counts. Read sequence stops 3 residues before the CDR3 end, and the germline J gene provides the missing end. The chain has TRBV20-1 and TRBJ2-4, with 8 bases identical to TRBD2. Germline CDR1 reads DFQATT; CDR2 reads SNEGSKA (reference sequence). Germline trimming cut 6 bases from V and 6 bases from J; bases unmatched to any gene: 7. The CDR3 loop spans 13 amino acids. CDR3: CSAAGGAGNIQYF. The CDR3 DNA, read in part, is TGCAGTGCAGCCGGGGGGGCTGGAAACATT.

At least ten counts were recorded for this clone. A read error may account for a junction end that differs from germline. Read data end 3 residues before the CDR3 end; the end is taken from the germline J gene. V is TRBV4-2 and J is TRBJ2-7; 9 bases are a match to TRBD2. This CDR3 spans 16 amino acids. Germline CDR1 LGHNA, CDR2 YNFKEQ. The sequenced CDR3 bases are TGCGCCAGCAGCCAAGTCGTAGCGGGAGCCGCTGTCGAG. As protein: CASSQVVAGAAVE. The full-length CDR3 reads as CASSQVVAGAAVEQYF.

This clone has a count of ten or more. The read is 3 residues too short to cover the CDR3 end, so that end is filled in from the germline J gene. The rearrangement joins TRBV20-1 to TRBJ1-4; maybe TRBD1 (6 bases). The CDR3 is 12 residues long. CDR1 and CDR2 (germline): DFQATT, SNEGSKA (reference sequence). V lost 8 bases and J 8 bases, leaving 15 bases between the germline ends. The CDR3 bases that were read are TGCAGTACAGGGATTAGGCCCGAAAAA. It yields the protein CSTGIRPEK. The complete CDR3 reads CSTGIRPEKLFF.

This clone was counted ten times or more. The observed sequence ends 3 residues before the CDR3 terminus, with the missing tail filled in from the germline J gene. The chain has TRBV7-6 and TRBJ2-5; weak D call: TRBD1 (6 bases). The CDR3 runs to 13 residues. The V gene's germline CDR1 is SGHVS and CDR2 FNYEAQ. The V end was cut by 2 bases, the J end by 5 bases, with 9 bases between. Incomplete CDR3 DNA: TGTGCCAGCAGCTTAACAGGGTTGGAGACC. Translated, it gives CASSLTGLET. The complete CDR3 sequence is CASSLTGLETQYF.

Concerning this clone itself: The read terminates 3 residues ahead of where the CDR3 ends, so the germline J gene completes it. J is TRBJ1-1 and V is TRBV19, with TRBD1 matching 8 bases. This CDR3 contains 14 residues. The trim removed 6 bases at V and 1 base at J, leaving 4 bases unmatched. The germline gives CDR1 LNHDA, CDR2 SQIVND (reference sequence). The CDR3 sequence: CASSITGGNTEAFF. The CDR3 DNA, read in part, is TGTGCCAGTAGCATCACAGGGGGGAACACTGAA.

This clone was picked up many times. The CDR3 end falls 3 residues outside the read, so it is completed with the germline J gene. This chain uses TRBV4-1 with TRBJ2-7; D may be TRBD1 (6 bases). Trimming cost V 2 bases and J 3 bases, with 14 bases left between them. The CDR3 is 15 residues long. The germline gives CDR1 MGHRA, CDR2 YSYEKL. CDR3 DNA, as far as it was read: TGCGCCAGCAGCCAATCCGAAGGACAGAGCTACGAG. Translating gives CASSQSEGQSYE. The entire CDR3 sequence reads CASSQSEGQSYEQYF.

The table lists this clone with many counts. The read finishes 3 residues shy of the CDR3 end, and the germline J gene is used to complete it. The chain carries TRBV18 and TRBJ2-7; TRBD1 is a possible D gene (6 bases). From germline, CDR1 is KGHSH and CDR2 LQKENI. CDR3 length equals 14 residues. The ends were cut back, 3 bases at V and 3 bases at J, with 12 bases in the middle. The CDR3: CASSPTQGNYEQYF. CDR3 DNA, as far as it was read: TGTGCCAGCTCACCCACGCAGGGGAACTACGAG. Variable domain in full (rest from reference TRBV18 and TRBJ2-7): NAGVMQNPRHLVRRRGQEARLRCSPMKGHSHVYWYRQLPEEGLKFMVYLQKENIIDESGMPKERFSAEFPKEGPSILRIQQVVRGDSAAYFCASSPTQGNYEQYFGPGTRLTVT.